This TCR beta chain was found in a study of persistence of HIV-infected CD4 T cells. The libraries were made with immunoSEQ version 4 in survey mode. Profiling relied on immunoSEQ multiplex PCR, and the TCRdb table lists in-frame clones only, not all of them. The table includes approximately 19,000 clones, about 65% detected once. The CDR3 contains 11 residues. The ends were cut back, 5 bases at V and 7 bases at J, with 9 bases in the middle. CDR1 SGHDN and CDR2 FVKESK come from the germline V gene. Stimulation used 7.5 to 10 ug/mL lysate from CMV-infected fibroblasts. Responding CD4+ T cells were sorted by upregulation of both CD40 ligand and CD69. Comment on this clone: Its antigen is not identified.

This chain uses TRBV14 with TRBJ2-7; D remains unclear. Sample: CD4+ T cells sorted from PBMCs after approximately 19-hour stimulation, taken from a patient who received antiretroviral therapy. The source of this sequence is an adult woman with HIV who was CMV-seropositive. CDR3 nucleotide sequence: TGTGCCAGCAGCTTCCGGCGGGAGCAGTACTTC. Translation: CASSFRREQYF.